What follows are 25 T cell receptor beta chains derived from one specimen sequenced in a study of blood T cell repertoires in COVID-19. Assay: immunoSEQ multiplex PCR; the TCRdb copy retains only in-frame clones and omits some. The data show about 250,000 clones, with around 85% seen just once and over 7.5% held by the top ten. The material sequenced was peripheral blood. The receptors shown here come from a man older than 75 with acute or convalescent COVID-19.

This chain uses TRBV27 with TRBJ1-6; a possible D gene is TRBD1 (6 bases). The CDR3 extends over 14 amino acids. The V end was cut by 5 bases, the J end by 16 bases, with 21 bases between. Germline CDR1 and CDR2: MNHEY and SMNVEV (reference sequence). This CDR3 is CASSQPGQINSLHF. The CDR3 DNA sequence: TGTGCCAGCAGTCAGCCGGGACAAATTAATTCTCTCCACTTT.

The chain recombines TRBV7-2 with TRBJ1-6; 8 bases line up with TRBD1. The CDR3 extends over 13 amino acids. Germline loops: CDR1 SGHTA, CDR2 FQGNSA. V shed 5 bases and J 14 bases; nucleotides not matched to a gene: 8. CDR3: CASSPGQGEALHF. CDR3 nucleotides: TGTGCCAGCAGCCCCGGACAGGGTGAGGCCCTCCACTTT.

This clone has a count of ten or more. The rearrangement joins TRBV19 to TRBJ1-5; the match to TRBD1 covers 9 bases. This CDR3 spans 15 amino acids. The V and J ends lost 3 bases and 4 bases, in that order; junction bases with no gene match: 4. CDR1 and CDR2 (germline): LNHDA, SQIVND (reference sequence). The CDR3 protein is CASSIGTGTNQPQHF. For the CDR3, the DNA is TGTGCCAGTAGTATTGGGACAGGGACAAATCAGCCCCAGCATTTT.

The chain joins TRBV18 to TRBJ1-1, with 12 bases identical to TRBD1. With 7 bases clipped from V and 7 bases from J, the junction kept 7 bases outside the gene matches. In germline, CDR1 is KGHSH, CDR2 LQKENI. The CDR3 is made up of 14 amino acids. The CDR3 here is CASFPGQGAREAFF. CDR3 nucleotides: TGTGCCAGCTTCCCGGGACAGGGGGCCCGTGAAGCTTTCTTT. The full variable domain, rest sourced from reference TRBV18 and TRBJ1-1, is NAGVMQNPRHLVRRRGQEARLRCSPMKGHSHVYWYRQLPEEGLKFMVYLQKENIIDESGMPKERFSAEFPKEGPSILRIQQVVRGDSAAYFCASFPGQGAREAFFGQGTRLTVV.

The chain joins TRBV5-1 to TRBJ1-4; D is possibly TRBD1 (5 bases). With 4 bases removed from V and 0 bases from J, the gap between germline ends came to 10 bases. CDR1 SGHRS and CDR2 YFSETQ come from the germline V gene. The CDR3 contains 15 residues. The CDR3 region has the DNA TGCGCCAGCAGCCCCATGACAGCAACTAATGAAAAACTGTTTTTT. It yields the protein CASSPMTATNEKLFF.

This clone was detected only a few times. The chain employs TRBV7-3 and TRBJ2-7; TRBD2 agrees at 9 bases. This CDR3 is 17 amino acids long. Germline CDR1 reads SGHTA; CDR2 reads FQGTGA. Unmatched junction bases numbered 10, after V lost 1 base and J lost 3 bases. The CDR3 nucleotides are TGTGCCAGCAGCTTAAACTGCTTAGCGGGAGCATTCTACGAGCAGTACTTC. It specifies CASSLNCLAGAFYEQYF.

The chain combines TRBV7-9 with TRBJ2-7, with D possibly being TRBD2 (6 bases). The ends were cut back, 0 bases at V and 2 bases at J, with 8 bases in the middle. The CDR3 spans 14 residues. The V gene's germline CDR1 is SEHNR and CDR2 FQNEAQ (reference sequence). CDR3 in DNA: TGTGCCAGCAGCTTAGCTAGCGGAGCCTACGAGCAGTACTTC. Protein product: CASSLASGAYEQYF.

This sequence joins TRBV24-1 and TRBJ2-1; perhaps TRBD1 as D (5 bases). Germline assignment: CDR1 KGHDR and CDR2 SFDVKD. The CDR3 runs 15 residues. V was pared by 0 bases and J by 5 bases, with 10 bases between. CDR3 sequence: CATSDLPGNHNEQFF. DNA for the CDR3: TGTGCCACCAGTGATTTGCCAGGGAACCACAATGAGCAGTTCTTC.

Here the CDR3 reads CASSQWVGGQGYEQYF. The CDR3 DNA reads as TGTGCCAGCAGCCAATGGGTTGGGGGACAGGGCTACGAGCAGTACTTC. The chain carries TRBV11-2 and TRBJ2-7; TRBD1 agrees at 9 bases. Germline V lookup: CDR1 SGHAT, CDR2 FQNNGV. Germline trimming cut 5 bases from V and 3 bases from J; bases unmatched to any gene: 11. The CDR3 has 16 amino acids.

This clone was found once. Written as DNA, the CDR3 is TGTGCCAGCAGTTCCGGGGGAGGCAATCAGCCCCAGCATTTT. Its translation: CASSSGGGNQPQHF. V usage is TRBV6-6 and J usage is TRBJ1-5; D possibly corresponds to TRBD1 (5 bases). The CDR3 covers 14 residues. V gave up 4 bases and J gave up 2 bases, with 9 bases separating them. Germline assignment: CDR1 MNHNY and CDR2 SVGAGI (reference sequence).

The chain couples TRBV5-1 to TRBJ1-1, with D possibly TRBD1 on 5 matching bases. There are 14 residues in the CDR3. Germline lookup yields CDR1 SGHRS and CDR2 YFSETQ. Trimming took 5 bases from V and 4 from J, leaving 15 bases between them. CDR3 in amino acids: CASSYVVGGTEAFF. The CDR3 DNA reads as TGCGCCAGCAGTTATGTCGTGGGGGGCACTGAAGCTTTCTTT.

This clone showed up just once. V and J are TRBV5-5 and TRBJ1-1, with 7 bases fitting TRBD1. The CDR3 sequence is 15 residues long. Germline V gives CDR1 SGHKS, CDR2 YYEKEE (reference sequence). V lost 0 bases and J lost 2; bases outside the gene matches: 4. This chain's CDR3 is CASSLEEGANTEAFF. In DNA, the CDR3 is TGTGCCAGCAGCTTGGAGGAGGGGGCAAACACTGAAGCTTTCTTT.

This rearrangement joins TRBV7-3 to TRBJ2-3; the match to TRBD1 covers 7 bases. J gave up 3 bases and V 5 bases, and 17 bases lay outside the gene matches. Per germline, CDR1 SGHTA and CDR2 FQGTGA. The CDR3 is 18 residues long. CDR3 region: CASSLTFQEGARTDTQYF. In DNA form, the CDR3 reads TGTGCCAGCAGCCTGACCTTCCAAGAGGGGGCGCGAACAGATACGCAGTATTTT.

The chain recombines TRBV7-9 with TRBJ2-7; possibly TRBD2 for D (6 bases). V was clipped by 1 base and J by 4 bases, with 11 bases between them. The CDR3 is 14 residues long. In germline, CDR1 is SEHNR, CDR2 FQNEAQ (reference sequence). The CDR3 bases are TGTGCCAGCAGCTTAGAAGGACTACTTTACGAGCAGTACTTC. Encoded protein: CASSLEGLLYEQYF.

The CDR3: CASSESVAGGPTDTQYF. In nucleotides, the CDR3 is TGTGCCAGCAGTGAAAGTGTAGCGGGGGGGCCGACAGATACGCAGTATTTT. The chain carries TRBV2 and TRBJ2-3; 11 positions match TRBD2. V shed 2 bases and J 3 bases; nucleotides not matched to a gene: 7. This CDR3 is 17 amino acids long. Germline V gene sequence: CDR1 SNHLY, CDR2 FYNNEI.

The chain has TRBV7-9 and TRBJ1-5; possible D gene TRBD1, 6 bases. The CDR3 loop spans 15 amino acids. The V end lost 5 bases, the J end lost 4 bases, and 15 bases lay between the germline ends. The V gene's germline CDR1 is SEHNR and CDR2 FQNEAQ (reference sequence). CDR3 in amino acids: CASSPRGGPNQPQHF. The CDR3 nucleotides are TGTGCCAGCAGCCCTCGGGGGGGCCCTAATCAGCCCCAGCATTTT.

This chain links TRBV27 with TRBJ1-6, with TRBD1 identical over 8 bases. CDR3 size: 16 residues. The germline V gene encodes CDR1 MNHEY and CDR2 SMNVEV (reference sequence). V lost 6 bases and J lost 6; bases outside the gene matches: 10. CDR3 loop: CASRPWTGPANSPLHF. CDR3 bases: TGTGCCAGCAGACCCTGGACAGGGCCTGCTAATTCACCCCTCCACTTT.

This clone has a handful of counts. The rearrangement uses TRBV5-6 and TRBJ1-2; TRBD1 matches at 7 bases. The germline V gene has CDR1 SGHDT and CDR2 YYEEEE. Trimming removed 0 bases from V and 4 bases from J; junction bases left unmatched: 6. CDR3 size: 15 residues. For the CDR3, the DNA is TGTGCCAGCAGCTTGGACCCACAGGGGAGCTATGGCTACACCTTC. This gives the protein CASSLDPQGSYGYTF. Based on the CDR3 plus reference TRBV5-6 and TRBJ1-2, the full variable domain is DAGVTQSPTHLIKTRGQQVTLRCSPKSGHDTVSWYQQALGQGPQFIFQYYEEEERQRGNFPDRFSGHQFPNYSSELNVNALLLGDSALYLCASSLDPQGSYGYTFGSGTRLTVV.

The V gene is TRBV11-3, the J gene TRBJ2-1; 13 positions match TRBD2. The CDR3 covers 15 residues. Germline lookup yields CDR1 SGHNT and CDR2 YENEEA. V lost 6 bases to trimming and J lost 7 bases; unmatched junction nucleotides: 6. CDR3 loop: CASSKLAGGRNEQFF. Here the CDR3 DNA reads TGTGCCAGCAGTAAACTAGCGGGGGGGCGAAATGAGCAGTTCTTC.

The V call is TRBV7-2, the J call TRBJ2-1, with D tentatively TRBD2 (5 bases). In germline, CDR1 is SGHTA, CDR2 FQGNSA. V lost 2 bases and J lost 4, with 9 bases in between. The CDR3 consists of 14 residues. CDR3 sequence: CASSLYGVYNEQFF. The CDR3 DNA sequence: TGTGCCAGCAGCTTATACGGGGTATACAATGAGCAGTTCTTC.

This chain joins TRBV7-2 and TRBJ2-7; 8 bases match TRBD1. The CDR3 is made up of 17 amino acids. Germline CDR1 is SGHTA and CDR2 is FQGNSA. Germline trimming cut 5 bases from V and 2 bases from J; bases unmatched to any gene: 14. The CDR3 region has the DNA TGTGCCAGCAGCCTCGAACCAGCCGGGACAGGACCCTACGAGCAGTACTTC. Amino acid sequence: CASSLEPAGTGPYEQYF.

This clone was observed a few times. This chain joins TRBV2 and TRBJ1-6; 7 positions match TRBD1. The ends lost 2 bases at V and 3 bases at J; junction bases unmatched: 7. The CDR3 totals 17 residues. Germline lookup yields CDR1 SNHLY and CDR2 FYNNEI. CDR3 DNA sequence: TGTGCCAGCAGTGAAAAGGGACAGACTTTCTATAATTCACCCCTCCACTTT. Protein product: CASSEKGQTFYNSPLHF.

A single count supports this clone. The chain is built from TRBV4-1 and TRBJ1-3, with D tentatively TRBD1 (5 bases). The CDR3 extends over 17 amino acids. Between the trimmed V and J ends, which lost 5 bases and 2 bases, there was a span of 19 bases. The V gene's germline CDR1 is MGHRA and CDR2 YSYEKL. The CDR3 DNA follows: TGCGCCAGCAGCAAAGGGGAAGGGGCAGTGGCTGGAAACACCATATATTTT. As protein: CASSKGEGAVAGNTIYF.

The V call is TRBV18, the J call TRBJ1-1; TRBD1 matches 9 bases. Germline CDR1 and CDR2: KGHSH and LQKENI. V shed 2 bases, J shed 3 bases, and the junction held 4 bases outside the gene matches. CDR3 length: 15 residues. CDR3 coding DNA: TGTGCCAGCTCACCATATAGACAGGGGGACACTGAAGCTTTCTTT. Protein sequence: CASSPYRQGDTEAFF.

CDR3: CASKPQGPLLEDTIYF. The CDR3 DNA follows: TGTGCCAGCAAGCCACAGGGGCCCCTTCTGGAGGACACCATATATTTT. The V gene is TRBV27, the J gene TRBJ1-3, with 7 bases that match TRBD1. This CDR3 contains 16 residues. J gave up 8 bases and V 7 bases, and 17 bases lay outside the gene matches. The germline V gene has CDR1 MNHEY and CDR2 SMNVEV (reference sequence).